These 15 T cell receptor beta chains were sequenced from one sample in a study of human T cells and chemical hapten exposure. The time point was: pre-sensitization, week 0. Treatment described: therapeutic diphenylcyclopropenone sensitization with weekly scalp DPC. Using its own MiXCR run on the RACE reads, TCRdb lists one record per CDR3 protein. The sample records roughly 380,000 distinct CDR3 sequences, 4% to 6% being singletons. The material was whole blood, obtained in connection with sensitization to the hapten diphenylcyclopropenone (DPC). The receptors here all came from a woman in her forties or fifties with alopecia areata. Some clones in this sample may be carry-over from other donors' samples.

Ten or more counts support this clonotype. The CDR3 spells CSAIVPGQGSLGEQYF. CDR3 sequence (DNA): TGCAGTGCGATAGTGCCGGGACAGGGCAGTTTGGGCGAGCAGTACTTC. V is TRBV20-1 and J is TRBJ2-7; 9 bases are shared with TRBD1. CDR3 length: 16 residues. Germline V gene lookup returns CDR1 DFQATT and CDR2 SNEGSKA (reference sequence). V trimming: 6 bases; J trimming: 6 bases; junction bases outside the gene matches: 18.

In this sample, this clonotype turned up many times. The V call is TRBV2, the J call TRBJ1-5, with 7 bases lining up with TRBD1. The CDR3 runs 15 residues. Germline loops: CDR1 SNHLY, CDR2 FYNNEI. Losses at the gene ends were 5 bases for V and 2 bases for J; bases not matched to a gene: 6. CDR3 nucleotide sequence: TGTGCCAGCAGTACCGACAGGGCTGGCAATCAGCCCCAGCATTTT. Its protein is CASSTDRAGNQPQHF.

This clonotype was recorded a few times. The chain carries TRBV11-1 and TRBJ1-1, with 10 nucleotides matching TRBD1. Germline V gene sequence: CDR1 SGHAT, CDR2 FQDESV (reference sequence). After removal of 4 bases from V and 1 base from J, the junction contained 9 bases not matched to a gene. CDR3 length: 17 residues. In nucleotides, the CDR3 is TGTGCCAGCAGCTACTGGACAGGGGGAGACTCGAACACTGAAGCTTTCTTT. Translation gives CASSYWTGGDSNTEAFF.

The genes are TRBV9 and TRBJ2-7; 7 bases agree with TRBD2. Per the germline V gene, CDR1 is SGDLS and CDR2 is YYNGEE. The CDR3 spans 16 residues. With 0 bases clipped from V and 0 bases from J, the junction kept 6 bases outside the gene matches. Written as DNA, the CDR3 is TGTGCCAGCAGCGTAGGAGGCCTAGCGGCCTCCTACGAGCAGTACTTC. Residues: CASSVGGLAASYEQYF.

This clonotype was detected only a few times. The CDR3 protein is CASSFSRTSNQPQHF. In nucleotides, the CDR3 is TGTGCCAGCAGCTTCTCTAGAACAAGCAATCAGCCCCAGCATTTT. The chain recombines TRBV7-2 with TRBJ1-5; D uncertain. The V gene lost 3 bases and the J gene lost 1 base, with 10 bases spanning the gap. This CDR3 has 15 residues. CDR1 is SGHTA, CDR2 FQGNSA, per germline.

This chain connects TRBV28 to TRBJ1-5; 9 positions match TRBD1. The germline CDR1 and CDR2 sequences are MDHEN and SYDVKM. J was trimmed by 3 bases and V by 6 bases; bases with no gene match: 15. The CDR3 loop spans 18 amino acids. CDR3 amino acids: CASRSTGTGRFYNQPQHF. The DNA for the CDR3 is TGTGCCAGCAGATCGACCGGGACAGGGCGTTTTTACAATCAGCCCCAGCATTTT.

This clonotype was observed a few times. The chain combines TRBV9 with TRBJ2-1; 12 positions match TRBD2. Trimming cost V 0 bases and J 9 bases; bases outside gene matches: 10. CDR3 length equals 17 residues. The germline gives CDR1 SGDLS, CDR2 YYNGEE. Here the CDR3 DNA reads TGTGCCAGCAGCGTAGCCCACACTAGCGGGGGGACCGTTGAGCAGTTCTTC. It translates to CASSVAHTSGGTVEQFF.

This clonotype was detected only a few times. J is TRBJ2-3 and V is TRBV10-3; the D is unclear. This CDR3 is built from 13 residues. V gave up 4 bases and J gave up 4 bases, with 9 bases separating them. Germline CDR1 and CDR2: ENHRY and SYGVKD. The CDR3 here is CAISVSVPDTQYF. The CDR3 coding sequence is TGTGCCATCAGTGTATCAGTTCCAGATACGCAGTATTTT.

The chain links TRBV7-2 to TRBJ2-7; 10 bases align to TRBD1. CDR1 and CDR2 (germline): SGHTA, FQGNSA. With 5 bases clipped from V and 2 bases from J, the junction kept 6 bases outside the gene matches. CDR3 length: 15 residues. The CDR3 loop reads CASSLGGTGAYEQYF. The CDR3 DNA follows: TGTGCCAGCAGCCTAGGAGGGACAGGGGCCTACGAGCAGTACTTC.

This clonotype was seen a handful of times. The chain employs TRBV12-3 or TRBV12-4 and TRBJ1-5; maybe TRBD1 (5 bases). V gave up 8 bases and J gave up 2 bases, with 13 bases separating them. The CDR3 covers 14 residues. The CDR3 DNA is TGTGCCAGCGCCAATACGGGGGGCAATCAGCCCCAGCATTTT. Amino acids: CASANTGGNQPQHF.

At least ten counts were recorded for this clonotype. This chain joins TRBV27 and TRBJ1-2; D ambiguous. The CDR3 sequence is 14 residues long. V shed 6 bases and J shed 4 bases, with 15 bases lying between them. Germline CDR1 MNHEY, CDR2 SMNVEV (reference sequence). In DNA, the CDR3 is TGTGCCAGCAGAAGCGCGGACCCCTTCTATGGCTACACCTTC. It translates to CASRSADPFYGYTF.

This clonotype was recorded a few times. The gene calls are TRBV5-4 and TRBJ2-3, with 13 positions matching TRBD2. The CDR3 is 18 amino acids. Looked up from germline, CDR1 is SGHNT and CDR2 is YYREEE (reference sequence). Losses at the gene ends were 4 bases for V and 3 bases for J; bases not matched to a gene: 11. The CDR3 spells CASSPGTSGAPATDTQYF. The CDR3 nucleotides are TGTGCCAGCAGCCCCGGGACTAGCGGGGCTCCTGCGACAGATACGCAGTATTTT.

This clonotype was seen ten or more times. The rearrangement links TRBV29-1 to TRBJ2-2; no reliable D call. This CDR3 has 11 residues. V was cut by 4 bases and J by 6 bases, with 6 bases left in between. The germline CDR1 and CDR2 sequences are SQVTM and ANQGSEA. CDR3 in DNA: TGCAGCGTTGGACTTGCCGGGGAGCTGTTTTTT. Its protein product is CSVGLAGELFF.

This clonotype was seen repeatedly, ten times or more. The CDR3 DNA sequence: TGCAGCCTTGGACAGGGAGGGACTGAAGCTTTCTTT. This sequence encodes CSLGQGGTEAFF. The J gene is TRBJ1-1, the V gene TRBV29-1; 8 positions match TRBD1. The CDR3 loop spans 12 amino acids. Per the germline V gene, CDR1 is SQVTM and CDR2 is ANQGSEA. V was pared by 8 bases and J by 5 bases, with 7 bases of the junction left unmatched. The entire variable domain, with the rest obtained from reference TRBV29-1 and TRBJ1-1, is as follows: SAVISQKPSRDICQRGTSLTIQCQVDSQVTMMFWYRQQPGQSLTLIATANQGSEATYESGFVIDKFPISRPNLTFSTLTVSNMSPEDSSIYLCSLGQGGTEAFFGQGTRLTVV.

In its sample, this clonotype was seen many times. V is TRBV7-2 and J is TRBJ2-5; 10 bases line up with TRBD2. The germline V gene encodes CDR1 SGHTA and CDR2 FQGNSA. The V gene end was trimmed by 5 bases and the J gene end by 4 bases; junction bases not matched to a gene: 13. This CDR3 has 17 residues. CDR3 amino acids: CASSKLTTSGVRETQYF. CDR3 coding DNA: TGTGCCAGCAGCAAGCTTACCACTAGCGGGGTCAGAGAGACCCAGTACTTC.